This T cell receptor (beta chain) is from a study of blood T cell repertoires in COVID-19. Study background: Acute and convalescent COVID-19 specimens originated in the United States, Italy and Spain. The cDNA or gDNA used as material had been derived from T cells, B-cell-depleted T cells, or PBMCs.

V gave up 7 bases and J gave up 3 bases; unmatched junction bases: 1. Germline assignment: CDR1 SGHRS and CDR2 YFSETQ. There are 13 residues in the CDR3. Original processing notes: Nucleated cell counts were estimated from reference gene primer amplification. Using immunoSEQ multiplex PCR, the repertoire was profiled, and TCRdb retains in-frame clones only, with some absent. V and J calls and clone size come straight from that table; D and trimming were deduced from the DNA. The repertoire consists of just over 95,000 clones, with 82% occurring once and the leading ten covering approximately 20%. This receptor was taken from an elderly man with acute or convalescent COVID-19. The sequenced sample consisted of peripheral blood. This rearrangement joins TRBV5-1 to TRBJ2-2; TRBD1 aligns across 9 bases. CDR3 amino acids: CASRTGDTGELFF. CDR3 in DNA: TGCGCCAGCCGGACAGGGGACACCGGGGAGCTGTTTTTT.